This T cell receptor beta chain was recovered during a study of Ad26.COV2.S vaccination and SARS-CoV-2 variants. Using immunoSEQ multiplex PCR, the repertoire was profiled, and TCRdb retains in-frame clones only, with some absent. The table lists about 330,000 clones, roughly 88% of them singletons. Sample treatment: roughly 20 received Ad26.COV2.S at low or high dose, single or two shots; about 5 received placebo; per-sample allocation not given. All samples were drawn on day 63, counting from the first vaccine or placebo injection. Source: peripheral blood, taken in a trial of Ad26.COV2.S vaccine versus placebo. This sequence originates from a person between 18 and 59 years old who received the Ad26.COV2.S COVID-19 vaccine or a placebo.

The CDR3 bases are TGTGCTAGTGGTTTGGGGTCTAATGAAAAACTGTTTTTT. Protein sequence: CASGLGSNEKLFF. The V and J genes are TRBV12-5 and TRBJ1-4; D gene unclear. From germline, CDR1 is LGHNT and CDR2 FRNRAP. V was cut by 1 base and J by 3 bases, with 3 bases left in between. The CDR3 contains 13 residues.